This TCR beta chain was documented in a study of T cell repertoires in cytomegalovirus infection. Looking at the study overall: Used in the study were CMV epitopes, some recently identified and HLA-C-restricted, others well-studied and HLA-B-restricted. Public TCR beta signatures provided an indication of both CMV infection and a matching HLA type. Study-wide results and caveats: Summed frequency of shared TCR beta families picked out CMV carriers who also had the relevant HLA. Dominating the ex vivo response were HLA-C-restricted CMV-specific TCR beta clonotypes.

Germline V gene data show CDR1 as SQVTM and CDR2 as ANQGSEA. The CDR3 contains 9 residues. TCRdb analysed the reads with MiXCR anew, one entry per CDR3 protein. The table records about 110,000 distinct CDR3 sequences, over 40% of them present only once. Only one count was recorded for this clonotype. Antigen: not known. Sequence at one end of the junction differs from germline and may be a read error. This sequence joins TRBV29-1 and TRBJ1-1; possible D gene TRBD1, 5 bases. This material consisted of CD8+ T cells from cultured PBMCs, taken from culture after CMV antigen stimulation. The sequence was obtained from a human donor in good health (CMV status not recorded). Some clones in this sample may be carry-over from other donors' samples. CDR3 protein: CSVEEGLVF. Here the CDR3 DNA reads TGCAGCGTTGAAGAGGGACTTGTATTT.